Below are 18 T cell receptor beta chains sequenced from a single sample in a study of untreated major depressive disorder. Study results and caveats: Depressed patients' CD4+ T cells carried increased TRBV05-01 (Vbeta 5.1) usage versus control CD4+ T cells.

Sequencing used immunoSEQ multiplex PCR; TCRdb keeps in-frame clones, though not all of them. In the table there are approximately 12,000 clones, over 90% of which are singletons. These TCRs' antigens remain unknown. Material: CD4+ T cells from PBMCs. These receptors were taken from a man younger than 45 with major depressive disorder.

This clone was recorded once. This CDR3 reads CASSQDRQGDYEQYF. CDR3 DNA sequence: TGTGCCAGCAGCCAAGATAGACAGGGAGACTACGAGCAGTACTTC. The J gene is TRBJ2-7, the V gene TRBV4-2, with TRBD1 identical over 7 bases. Germline trimming cut 0 bases from V and 3 bases from J; bases unmatched to any gene: 5. Germline values: CDR1 LGHNA, CDR2 YNFKEQ. The CDR3 is made up of 15 amino acids.

This clone turned up a few times. V is TRBV7-3 and J is TRBJ2-5; perhaps D is TRBD1 or TRBD2 (5 bases each). V dropped 5 bases and J dropped 4 bases, with 14 bases sitting between them. CDR3 size: 14 residues. Germline CDR1 and CDR2: SGHTA and FQGTGA. DNA for the CDR3: TGTGCCAGCAGCCGAAACCGGGACGTAGAGACCCAGTACTTC. It translates to CASSRNRDVETQYF. Drawing the rest from reference TRBV7-3 and TRBJ2-5, the complete variable domain is GAGVSQTPSNKVTEKGKYVELRCDPISGHTALYWYRQSLGQGPEFLIYFQGTGAADDSGLPNDRFFAVRPEGSVSTLKIQRTERGDSAVYLCASSRNRDVETQYFGPGTRLLVL.

CDR3 sequence reads: CASNRGNEQFF. CDR3 coding DNA: TGTGCCAGCAACCGGGGCAATGAGCAGTTCTTC. The chain links TRBV2 to TRBJ2-1; perhaps TRBD2 as D (5 bases). The V gene lost 7 bases and the J gene lost 6 bases, with 7 bases spanning the gap. CDR1 and CDR2 from the germline V gene are SNHLY and FYNNEI. This CDR3 is built from 11 residues.

This chain joins TRBV6-5 and TRBJ2-3, with 8 bases aligning to TRBD1. Germline V CDR1 and CDR2: MNHEY, SVGAGI. The CDR3 contains 11 residues. V trimming: 9 bases; J trimming: 14 bases; junction bases outside the gene matches: 10. The DNA of the CDR3 is TGTGCCAGAGGGGCCGGGACAGGACTGTATTTT. This sequence encodes CARGAGTGLYF.

The gene calls are TRBV29-1 and TRBJ1-2; 7 nucleotides line up with TRBD1. This CDR3 contains 12 residues. In germline, CDR1 is SQVTM, CDR2 ANQGSEA. Trimming took 7 bases from V and 0 from J; bases not matched to a gene: 2. The CDR3 reads CSGRGPNYGYTF. CDR3 nucleotide sequence: TGCAGCGGAAGGGGGCCTAACTATGGCTACACCTTC.

This chain joins TRBV5-6 and TRBJ2-1, with unresolved D. Per germline, CDR1 SGHDT and CDR2 YYEEEE. V lost 0 bases and J lost 0, with 13 bases in between. The CDR3 has 17 residues. This CDR3 reads CASSLGYSQLSYNEQFF. CDR3 coding DNA: TGTGCCAGCAGCTTGGGGTACAGCCAACTCTCCTACAATGAGCAGTTCTTC.

This chain uses TRBV5-5 with TRBJ1-4; TRBD1 agrees at 10 bases. Germline lookup yields CDR1 SGHKS and CDR2 YYEKEE (reference sequence). J lost 8 bases, V lost 4 bases, and 8 bases had no gene match. The CDR3 sequence is 15 residues long. CDR3 region: CASSNRGTGEEKLFF. The CDR3 bases are TGTGCCAGCAGCAACCGCGGGACAGGGGAAGAAAAACTGTTTTTT.

The rearrangement joins TRBV11-3 to TRBJ1-6, with TRBD1 as a possible D gene (6 bases). This CDR3 comprises 17 residues. Germline V gene sequence: CDR1 SGHNT, CDR2 YENEEA. V was clipped by 3 bases and J by 7 bases, with 19 bases between them. The CDR3 DNA reads TGTGCCAGCAGCTTCAAATTACCGGGACACCTAAATTCACCCCTCCACTTT. Translation: CASSFKLPGHLNSPLHF. The variable domain in full, with the rest retrieved from reference TRBV11-3 and TRBJ1-6, is EAGVVQSPRYKIIEKKQPVAFWCNPISGHNTLYWYLQNLGQGPELLIRYENEEAVDDSQLPKDRFSAERLKGVDSTLKIQPAELGDSAVYLCASSFKLPGHLNSPLHFGNGTRLTVT.

V gene TRBV25-1 combines with J gene TRBJ2-1; 10 bases are a match to TRBD1. With V trimmed by 4 bases and J by 5 bases, 5 bases remained unmatched. Germline assignment: CDR1 MGHDK and CDR2 SYGVNS. This CDR3 region has 15 residues. The DNA of the CDR3 is TGTGCCAGCAGTGGACAGGGGGCAAAGGACAATGAGCAGTTCTTC. The encoded protein is CASSGQGAKDNEQFF.

In this sample, this clone turned up once. J is TRBJ2-1 and V is TRBV6-5; 10 nucleotides match TRBD2. The V gene end was trimmed by 6 bases and the J gene end by 5 bases; junction bases not matched to a gene: 7. Germline V gives CDR1 MNHEY, CDR2 SVGAGI. This CDR3 is 15 amino acids long. This chain's CDR3 is CASSSSGGGNNEQFF. The DNA of the CDR3 is TGTGCCAGCAGCTCTAGCGGGGGCGGGAACAATGAGCAGTTCTTC.

The V call is TRBV5-1, the J call TRBJ2-5; 8 positions match TRBD1. V gave up 3 bases and J gave up 2 bases; unmatched junction bases: 6. The CDR3 has 15 amino acids. Germline values: CDR1 SGHRS, CDR2 YFSETQ. CDR3 sequence: CASSSGQGVQETQYF. The CDR3 bases are TGCGCCAGCAGCTCAGGACAGGGTGTACAAGAGACCCAGTACTTC.

CDR3 coding DNA: TGTGCCAGCAGTGAATGGGGAGCAAACAGTGGCTACACCTTC. Translation: CASSEWGANSGYTF. The chain carries TRBV2 and TRBJ1-2; D remains unclear. CDR3 length equals 14 residues. V lost 2 bases and J lost 7, with 14 bases in between. Germline CDR1 reads SNHLY; CDR2 reads FYNNEI.

The J gene is TRBJ2-2, the V gene TRBV6-5, with 10 bases fitting TRBD1. Germline CDR1 is MNHEY and CDR2 is SVGAGI. The CDR3 has 15 amino acids. V shed 6 bases and J 6 bases; nucleotides not matched to a gene: 7. CDR3 sequence (DNA): TGTGCCAGCAGACAACTCGACAGGGGGCCCGGGGAGCTGTTTTTT. Translated: CASRQLDRGPGELFF.

The gene calls are TRBV25-1 and TRBJ1-2; 8 bases line up with TRBD1. V was clipped by 10 bases and J by 8 bases; unmatched bases: 9. From germline, CDR1 is MGHDK and CDR2 SYGVNS. The CDR3 length is 12 residues. CDR3 protein: CATKRTGNGYTF. CDR3 sequence (DNA): TGTGCCACCAAAAGGACAGGGAACGGCTACACCTTC.

The chain couples TRBV7-8 to TRBJ2-2; TRBD1 is a possible D gene (5 bases). Germline lookup yields CDR1 SGHVS and CDR2 FQNEAQ. V lost 2 bases to trimming and J lost 1 base, with 8 bases between them. The CDR3 length is 15 residues. The CDR3 DNA is TGTGCCAGCAGCTTATGGGGCGGGAACACCGGGGAGCTGTTTTTT. This sequence encodes CASSLWGGNTGELFF.

The chain employs TRBV7-6 and TRBJ2-7; 9 bases map to TRBD1. Germline V gives CDR1 SGHVS, CDR2 FNYEAQ. The CDR3 totals 15 residues. J gave up 3 bases and V 4 bases, and 7 bases lay outside the gene matches. CDR3 DNA sequence: TGTGCCAGCAGCTCGGGACAGGGCACTTTCTACGAGCAGTACTTC. This sequence encodes CASSSGQGTFYEQYF.

The genes are TRBV5-6 and TRBJ1-6; the D gene is possibly TRBD1 (5 bases). Deletions cut 2 bases from V and 14 bases from J, with 11 bases between. CDR3 length equals 12 residues. Germline loops: CDR1 SGHDT, CDR2 YYEEEE. CDR3 sequence: CASSFGGGTLHF. CDR3 sequence (DNA): TGTGCCAGCAGCTTTGGTGGGGGAACCCTCCACTTT.

This chain uses TRBV9 with TRBJ1-4; no definite D call. V lost 4 bases, J lost 6 bases, and 16 bases lay in between. CDR3 size: 15 residues. CDR1 is SGDLS, CDR2 YYNGEE, per germline. The chain's CDR3 is CASSPRGDIYEKLFF. CDR3 in DNA: TGTGCCAGCAGCCCACGCGGAGACATATATGAAAAACTGTTTTTT.